This T cell receptor (beta chain) comes out of a study of blood T cell repertoires in COVID-19. Repertoires were generated with immunoSEQ multiplex PCR, while TCRdb's copy carries only in-frame clones and drops some. The table lists hundreds of thousands of clones, 70% to 90% of them singletons. The sequencing input was peripheral blood. The clonotype was recovered from a woman in her 70s with active or convalescent COVID-19.

The CDR3 region is CASSYRPRRGTEAFF. The CDR3, as DNA: TGTGCCAGCAGTTACCGACCCCGGAGGGGCACTGAAGCTTTCTTT. The chain combines TRBV6-5 with TRBJ1-1, with D perhaps matching TRBD1 (5 bases). V lost 2 bases and J lost 4, with 14 bases in between. The CDR3 length is 15 residues. Germline V lookup: CDR1 MNHEY, CDR2 SVGAGI.